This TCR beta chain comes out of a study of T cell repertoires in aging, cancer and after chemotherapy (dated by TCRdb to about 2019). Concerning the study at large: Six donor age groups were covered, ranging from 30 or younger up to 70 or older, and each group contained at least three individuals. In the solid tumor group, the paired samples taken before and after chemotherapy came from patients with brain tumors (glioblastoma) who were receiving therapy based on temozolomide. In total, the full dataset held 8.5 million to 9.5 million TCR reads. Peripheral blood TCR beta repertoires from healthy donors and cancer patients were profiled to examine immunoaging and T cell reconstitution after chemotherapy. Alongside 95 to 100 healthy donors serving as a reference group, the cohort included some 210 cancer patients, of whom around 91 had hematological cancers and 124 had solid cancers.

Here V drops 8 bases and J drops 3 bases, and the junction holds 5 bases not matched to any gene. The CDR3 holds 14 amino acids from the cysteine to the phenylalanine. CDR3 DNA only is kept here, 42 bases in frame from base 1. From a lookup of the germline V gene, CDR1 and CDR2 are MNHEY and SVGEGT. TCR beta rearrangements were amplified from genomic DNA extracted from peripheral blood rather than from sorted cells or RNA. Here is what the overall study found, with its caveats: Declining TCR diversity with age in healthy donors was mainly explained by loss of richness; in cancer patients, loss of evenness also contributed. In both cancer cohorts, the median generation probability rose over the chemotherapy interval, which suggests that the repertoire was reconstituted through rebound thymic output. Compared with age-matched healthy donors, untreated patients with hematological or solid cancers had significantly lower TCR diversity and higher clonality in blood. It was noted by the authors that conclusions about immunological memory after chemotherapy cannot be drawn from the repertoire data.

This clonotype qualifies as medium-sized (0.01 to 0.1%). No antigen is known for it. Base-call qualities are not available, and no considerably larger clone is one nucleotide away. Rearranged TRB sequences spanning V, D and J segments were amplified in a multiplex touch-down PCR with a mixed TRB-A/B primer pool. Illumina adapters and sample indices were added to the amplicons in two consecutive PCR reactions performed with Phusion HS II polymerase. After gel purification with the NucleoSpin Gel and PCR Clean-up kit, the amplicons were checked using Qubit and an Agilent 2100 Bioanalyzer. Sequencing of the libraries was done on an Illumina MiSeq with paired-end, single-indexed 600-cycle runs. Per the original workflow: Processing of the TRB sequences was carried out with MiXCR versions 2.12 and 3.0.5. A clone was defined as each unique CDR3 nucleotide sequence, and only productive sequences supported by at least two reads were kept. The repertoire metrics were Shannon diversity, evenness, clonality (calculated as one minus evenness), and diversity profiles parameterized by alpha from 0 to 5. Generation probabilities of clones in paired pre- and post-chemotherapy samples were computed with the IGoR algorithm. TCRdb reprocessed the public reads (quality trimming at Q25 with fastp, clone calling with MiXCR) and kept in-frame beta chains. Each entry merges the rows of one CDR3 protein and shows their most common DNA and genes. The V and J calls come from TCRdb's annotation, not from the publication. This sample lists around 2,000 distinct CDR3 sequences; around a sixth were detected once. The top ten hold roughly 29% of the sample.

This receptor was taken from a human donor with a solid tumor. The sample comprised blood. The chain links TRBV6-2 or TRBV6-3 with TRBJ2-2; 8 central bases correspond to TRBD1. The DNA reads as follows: TGTGCCAGCCGACCAGGGGGCGACACCGGGGAGCTGTTTTTT. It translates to CASRPGGDTGELFF.